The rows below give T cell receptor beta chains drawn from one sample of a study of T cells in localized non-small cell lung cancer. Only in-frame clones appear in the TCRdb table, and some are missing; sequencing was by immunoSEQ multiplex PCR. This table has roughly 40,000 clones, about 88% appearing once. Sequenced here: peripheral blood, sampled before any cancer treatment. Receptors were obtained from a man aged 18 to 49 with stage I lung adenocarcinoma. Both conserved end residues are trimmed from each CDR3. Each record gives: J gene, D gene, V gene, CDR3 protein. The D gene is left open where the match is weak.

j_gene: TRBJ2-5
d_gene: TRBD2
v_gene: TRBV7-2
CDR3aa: ASRSLAGLETQY

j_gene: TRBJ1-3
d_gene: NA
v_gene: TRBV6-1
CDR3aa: ASRTETDTIY

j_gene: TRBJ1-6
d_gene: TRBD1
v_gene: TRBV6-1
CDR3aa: ASSEETTGSLDSPLH

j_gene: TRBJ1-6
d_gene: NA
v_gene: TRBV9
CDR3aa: ASSARPGVGNSPLH

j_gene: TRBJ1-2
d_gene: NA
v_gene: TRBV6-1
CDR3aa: ASSDTRTEVYGYT

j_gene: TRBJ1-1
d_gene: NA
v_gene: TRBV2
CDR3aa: ATGGQMNTEAF

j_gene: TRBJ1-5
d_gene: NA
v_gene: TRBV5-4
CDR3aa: ASSTDASNQPQH

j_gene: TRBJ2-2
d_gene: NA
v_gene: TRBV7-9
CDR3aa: ASSSTGLTGELF

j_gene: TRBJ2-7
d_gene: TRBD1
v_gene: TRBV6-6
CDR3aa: ASSYTRTGGYEQY

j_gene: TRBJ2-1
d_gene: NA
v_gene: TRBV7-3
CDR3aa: ASSFKSGGKDEQF

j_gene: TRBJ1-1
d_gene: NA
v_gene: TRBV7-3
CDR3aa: ASSLKKRANTEAF

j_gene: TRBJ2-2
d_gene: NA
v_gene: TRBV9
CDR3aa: ASSSLTEQNTGELF

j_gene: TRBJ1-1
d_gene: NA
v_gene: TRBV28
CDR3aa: ASGRRGFANTEAF

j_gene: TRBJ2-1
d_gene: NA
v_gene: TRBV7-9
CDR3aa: ASSLAAGPRGEQF

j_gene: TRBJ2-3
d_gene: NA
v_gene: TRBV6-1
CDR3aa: ASTQGRGRTDTQY

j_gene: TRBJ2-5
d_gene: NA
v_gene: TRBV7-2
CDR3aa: ASSEERGTKGETQY

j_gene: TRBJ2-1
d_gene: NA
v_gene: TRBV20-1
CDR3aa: SGINYNEQF

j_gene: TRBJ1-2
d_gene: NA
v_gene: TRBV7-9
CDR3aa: ASSSSRYSNYGYT

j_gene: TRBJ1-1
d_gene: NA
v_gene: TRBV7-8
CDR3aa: ASSLKGGITEAF

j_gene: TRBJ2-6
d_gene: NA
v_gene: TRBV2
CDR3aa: ASSHEIGSGANVLT

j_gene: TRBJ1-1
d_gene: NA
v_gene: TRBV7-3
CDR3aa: ASSFSTKNTEAF

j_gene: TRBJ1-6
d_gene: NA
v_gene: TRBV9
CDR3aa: ASSGSRVGSPLH

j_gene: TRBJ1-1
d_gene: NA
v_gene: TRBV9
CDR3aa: ARTGPRVF

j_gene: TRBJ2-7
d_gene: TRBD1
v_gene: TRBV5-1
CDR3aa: ASSLDGQGMDYEQY

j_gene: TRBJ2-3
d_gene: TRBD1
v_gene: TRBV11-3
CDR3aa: ASSLGNGQGSTDTQY

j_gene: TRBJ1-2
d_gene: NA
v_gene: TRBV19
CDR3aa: ASSIRGRDGYT

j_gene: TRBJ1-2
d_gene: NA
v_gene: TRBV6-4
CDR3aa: ASSQRNTGSPGGYT

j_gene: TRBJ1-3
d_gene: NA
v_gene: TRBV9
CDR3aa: ASSVDRLYSGNTIY

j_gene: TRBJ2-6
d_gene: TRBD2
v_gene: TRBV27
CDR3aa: ASGGSGANVLT

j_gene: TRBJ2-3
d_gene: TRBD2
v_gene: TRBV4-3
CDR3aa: ASSQGLAGGSGADTQY

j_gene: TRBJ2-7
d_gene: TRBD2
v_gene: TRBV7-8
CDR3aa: ASSLALASGGPTPY

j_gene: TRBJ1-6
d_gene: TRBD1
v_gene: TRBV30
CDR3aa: AWRKDRGQPLH

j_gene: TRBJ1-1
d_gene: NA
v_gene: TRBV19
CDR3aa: ASSIGTVNTEAF

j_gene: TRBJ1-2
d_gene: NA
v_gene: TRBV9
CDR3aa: ASSVGQSPNYGYT

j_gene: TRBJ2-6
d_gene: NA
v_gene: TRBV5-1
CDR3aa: ASSLIRGTGANVLT